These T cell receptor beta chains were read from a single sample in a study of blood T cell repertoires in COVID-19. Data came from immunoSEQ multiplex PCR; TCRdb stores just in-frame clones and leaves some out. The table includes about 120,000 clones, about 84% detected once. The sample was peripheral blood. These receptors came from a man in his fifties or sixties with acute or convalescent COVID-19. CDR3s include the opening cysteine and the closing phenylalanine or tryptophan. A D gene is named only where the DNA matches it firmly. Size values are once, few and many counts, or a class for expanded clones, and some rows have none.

cdr3_nt: .
cdr3_aa: CASSSSSPSGRGDEQFF
v_call: TRBV27
clone_size: .
j_call: TRBJ2-1
d_call: .

cdr3_nt: TGTGCCAGCTCCAGGGGTGCGGGAAACATTCAGTACTTC
cdr3_aa: CASSRGAGNIQYF
v_call: TRBV18
clone_size: .
j_call: TRBJ2-4
d_call: .

cdr3_nt: TGTGCCAGCAGTGAAGGGGGACTTTTAAAGGGTGGCTACACCTTC
cdr3_aa: CASSEGGLLKGGYTF
v_call: TRBV6-1
clone_size: few
j_call: TRBJ1-2
d_call: .

cdr3_nt: TGCAGCGTTGAGGTGGCGGGAGGGGCCTACAATGAGCAGTTCTTC
cdr3_aa: CSVEVAGGAYNEQFF
v_call: TRBV29-1
clone_size: .
j_call: TRBJ2-1
d_call: TRBD2

cdr3_nt: TGTGCCAGCTCACCCCCCCCCAGCGGGAGGGGTAATGAGCAGTTCTTC
cdr3_aa: CASSPPPSGRGNEQFF
v_call: TRBV18
clone_size: .
j_call: TRBJ2-1
d_call: TRBD2

cdr3_nt: TGTGCCAGCAGCCAGCGTAAGGGGCAGGACGAGCAGTACTTC
cdr3_aa: CASSQRKGQDEQYF
v_call: TRBV4-2
clone_size: .
j_call: TRBJ2-7
d_call: .

cdr3_nt: TGTGCCAGCAGCTTACTTGGGACAGGTACCAACACCGGGGAGCTGTTTTTT
cdr3_aa: CASSLLGTGTNTGELFF
v_call: TRBV7-6
clone_size: once
j_call: TRBJ2-2
d_call: TRBD1

cdr3_nt: TGTGCCAGTAGCCGACTAGCGGGAGAAGGAAATGAGCAGTTCTTC
cdr3_aa: CASSRLAGEGNEQFF
v_call: TRBV19
clone_size: .
j_call: TRBJ2-1
d_call: TRBD2

cdr3_nt: TGTGCCAGCAGCCTTTTGCAGGTGCAGTTCTTC
cdr3_aa: CASSLLQVQFF
v_call: TRBV7-2
clone_size: .
j_call: TRBJ2-1
d_call: .

cdr3_nt: TGTGCCTGGAGTTGGGGCGGGAGCTCCTACAATGAGCAGTTCTTC
cdr3_aa: CAWSWGGSSYNEQFF
v_call: TRBV30
clone_size: once
j_call: TRBJ2-1
d_call: TRBD2

cdr3_nt: TGTGCCAGCAGCTCGGGCTATGGCTACACCTTC
cdr3_aa: CASSSGYGYTF
v_call: TRBV12-3/TRBV12-4
clone_size: .
j_call: TRBJ1-2
d_call: .

cdr3_nt: TGTGCCAGCAGCTTAGATTTAGCGTTTGAGCAGTTCTTC
cdr3_aa: CASSLDLAFEQFF
v_call: TRBV7-8
clone_size: .
j_call: TRBJ2-1
d_call: .

cdr3_nt: TGTGCCAGCAGCCAAGACAGTAACTACGAGCAGTACTTC
cdr3_aa: CASSQDSNYEQYF
v_call: TRBV14
clone_size: .
j_call: TRBJ2-7
d_call: .

cdr3_nt: TGTGCCAGCAGCGCCCAGGGTGAAGCTTTCTTT
cdr3_aa: CASSAQGEAFF
v_call: TRBV7-9
clone_size: .
j_call: TRBJ1-1
d_call: .

cdr3_nt: TGTGCCAGTAGCAAAGTACTAGCGGGAGGAACCGGGGAGCTGTTTTTT
cdr3_aa: CASSKVLAGGTGELFF
v_call: TRBV19
clone_size: .
j_call: TRBJ2-2
d_call: TRBD2

cdr3_nt: TGTGCCACCAGTGATTCGTGGACTAGCGGGGCCTACAATGAGCAGTTCTTC
cdr3_aa: CATSDSWTSGAYNEQFF
v_call: TRBV24-1
clone_size: .
j_call: TRBJ2-1
d_call: TRBD2

cdr3_nt: TGTGCCACCAGTGACTCCAGGACAGGGGACAATGAGCAGTTCTTC
cdr3_aa: CATSDSRTGDNEQFF
v_call: TRBV24-1
clone_size: .
j_call: TRBJ2-1
d_call: TRBD1

cdr3_nt: TGTGCCAGCAGCTTACGGACAGGGGGCCCGAAGAACACTGAAGCTTTCTTT
cdr3_aa: CASSLRTGGPKNTEAFF
v_call: TRBV5-6
clone_size: .
j_call: TRBJ1-1
d_call: TRBD1

cdr3_nt: TGTGCCAGTCAGGGCGCAATAGGTACTGAAGCTTTCTTT
cdr3_aa: CASQGAIGTEAFF
v_call: TRBV24-1
clone_size: few
j_call: TRBJ1-1
d_call: .

cdr3_nt: TGCGCCAGCAGCCAAGTCCATGTCTACACCTTC
cdr3_aa: CASSQVHVYTF
v_call: TRBV4-1
clone_size: .
j_call: TRBJ1-2
d_call: .

cdr3_nt: TGTGCCACCAGTGATCGCCCCGGGCCCAGGGGTGAAAAACTGTTTTTT
cdr3_aa: CATSDRPGPRGEKLFF
v_call: TRBV24-1
clone_size: .
j_call: TRBJ1-4
d_call: .

cdr3_nt: TGTGCCACAGGAGCGGCCTACAATGAGCAGTTCTTC
cdr3_aa: CATGAAYNEQFF
v_call: TRBV6-5
clone_size: .
j_call: TRBJ2-1
d_call: .

cdr3_nt: TGTGCCAGCAGTGATTCCGGAGAACGGAACACTGAAGCTTTCTTT
cdr3_aa: CASSDSGERNTEAFF
v_call: TRBV28
clone_size: .
j_call: TRBJ1-1
d_call: .

cdr3_nt: TGTGCCAGCAGTTTTCGGGTCGGTCTTAACACCGGGGAGCTGTTTTTT
cdr3_aa: CASSFRVGLNTGELFF
v_call: TRBV27
clone_size: .
j_call: TRBJ2-2
d_call: .

cdr3_nt: TGTGCCAGCAGTCCCGGACTTGACTACGAGCAGTACTTC
cdr3_aa: CASSPGLDYEQYF
v_call: TRBV27
clone_size: .
j_call: TRBJ2-7
d_call: .

cdr3_nt: TGTGCCAGCAGCTTGGAGCCTAGCGGGAGTATTCGCGATGAGCAGTTCTTC
cdr3_aa: CASSLEPSGSIRDEQFF
v_call: TRBV5-4
clone_size: .
j_call: TRBJ2-1
d_call: TRBD2

cdr3_nt: TGTGCCAGCAGCTCTGGGGCTGTCCAAGAGACCCAGTACTTC
cdr3_aa: CASSSGAVQETQYF
v_call: TRBV7-9
clone_size: .
j_call: TRBJ2-5
d_call: .

cdr3_nt: TGTGCCAGTAGCTCAGGGTACGAGCAGTACTTC
cdr3_aa: CASSSGYEQYF
v_call: TRBV19
clone_size: once
j_call: TRBJ2-7
d_call: .

cdr3_nt: TGCAGCGCACAGGACAGAAAGGAAAAACTGTTTTTT
cdr3_aa: CSAQDRKEKLFF
v_call: TRBV29-1
clone_size: .
j_call: TRBJ1-4
d_call: .

cdr3_nt: TGCGCCAGCAGCTCTGGACAGGGAGGTGAAGCTTTCTTT
cdr3_aa: CASSSGQGGEAFF
v_call: TRBV5-1
clone_size: .
j_call: TRBJ1-1
d_call: TRBD1

cdr3_nt: TGCGCCAGCAGCCGCGGGACAGGATCAATGAACACTGAAGCTTTCTTT
cdr3_aa: CASSRGTGSMNTEAFF
v_call: TRBV5-1
clone_size: .
j_call: TRBJ1-1
d_call: TRBD1

cdr3_nt: TGTGCCAGCAGCTTAAGTTGGGGACTAGAGTCACCCCTCCACTTT
cdr3_aa: CASSLSWGLESPLHF
v_call: TRBV11-2
clone_size: .
j_call: TRBJ1-6
d_call: .

cdr3_nt: TGTGCCAGCAGGGGACTAGCGCCAGAGACCCAGTACTTC
cdr3_aa: CASRGLAPETQYF
v_call: TRBV6-5
clone_size: once
j_call: TRBJ2-5
d_call: TRBD2

cdr3_nt: TGCGCCAGCAGCCAAGATATGGGCGGCTACACCTTC
cdr3_aa: CASSQDMGGYTF
v_call: TRBV4-3
clone_size: .
j_call: TRBJ1-2
d_call: .

cdr3_nt: TGTGCCAGCAGCGTAGTCGCTAGCGGGCAAGAGACCCAGTACTTC
cdr3_aa: CASSVVASGQETQYF
v_call: TRBV9
clone_size: .
j_call: TRBJ2-5
d_call: TRBD2

cdr3_nt: TGTGCCAGCTCACAGGCCTCGGGAGGGGCAGTGGGCGAGCAGTACTTC
cdr3_aa: CASSQASGGAVGEQYF
v_call: TRBV18
clone_size: .
j_call: TRBJ2-7
d_call: TRBD2

cdr3_nt: TGTGCCAGCAGTTTGGTCGGGGAAGAGGAAAAACTGTTTTTT
cdr3_aa: CASSLVGEEEKLFF
v_call: TRBV28
clone_size: .
j_call: TRBJ1-4
d_call: .

cdr3_nt: TGTGCCAGCAGCCGACCCGGGACTAGCGGCGTAGAGCAGTACTTC
cdr3_aa: CASSRPGTSGVEQYF
v_call: TRBV5-4
clone_size: .
j_call: TRBJ2-7
d_call: TRBD2

cdr3_nt: TGTGCCAGCAGTTTTCAGGGGGATCAGCCCCAGCATTTT
cdr3_aa: CASSFQGDQPQHF
v_call: TRBV27
clone_size: .
j_call: TRBJ1-5
d_call: TRBD1

cdr3_nt: TGTGCCAGCAGTTTGGGCCCTAGCAATCAGCCCCAGCATTTT
cdr3_aa: CASSLGPSNQPQHF
v_call: TRBV28
clone_size: .
j_call: TRBJ1-5
d_call: .

cdr3_nt: TGTGCCAGCAGCCAAGAAAGCCAGCCCCAGCATTTT
cdr3_aa: CASSQESQPQHF
v_call: TRBV4-2
clone_size: .
j_call: TRBJ1-5
d_call: .

cdr3_nt: TGTGCCAGCAGCTTAGAAGGGAGGACCGATACGCAGTATTTT
cdr3_aa: CASSLEGRTDTQYF
v_call: TRBV11-2
clone_size: .
j_call: TRBJ2-3
d_call: .

cdr3_nt: TGTGCCAGCAAGAGAGACAGGGTGAATGAAAAACTGTTTTTT
cdr3_aa: CASKRDRVNEKLFF
v_call: TRBV6-5
clone_size: .
j_call: TRBJ1-4
d_call: TRBD1

cdr3_nt: TGTGCCAGCAGTCTCGGGTCCACCTACGAGCAGTACTTC
cdr3_aa: CASSLGSTYEQYF
v_call: TRBV27
clone_size: .
j_call: TRBJ2-7
d_call: .

cdr3_nt: TGTGCCAGTACGGAGGTCGGTCACTCTGGAAACACCATATATTTT
cdr3_aa: CASTEVGHSGNTIYF
v_call: TRBV19
clone_size: .
j_call: TRBJ1-3
d_call: .

cdr3_nt: TGTGCCAGCAGCTATGGCGGGGGGCAAGAGACCCAGTACTTC
cdr3_aa: CASSYGGGQETQYF
v_call: TRBV7-9
clone_size: .
j_call: TRBJ2-5
d_call: TRBD2

cdr3_nt: TGTGCCAGCAGTTCCCGGACAGGAGAAGGAAACATTCAGTACTTC
cdr3_aa: CASSSRTGEGNIQYF
v_call: TRBV6-5
clone_size: .
j_call: TRBJ2-4
d_call: TRBD1

cdr3_nt: TGTGCCAGCAGCTTGGACTTTTCGGGACTAGCTGGGGAGCAGTACTTC
cdr3_aa: CASSLDFSGLAGEQYF
v_call: TRBV5-5
clone_size: .
j_call: TRBJ2-7
d_call: TRBD2

cdr3_nt: TGTGCCAGCAGTTACTTGGCAGGAGAGCAGTTCTTC
cdr3_aa: CASSYLAGEQFF
v_call: TRBV6-2/TRBV6-3
clone_size: .
j_call: TRBJ2-1
d_call: .

cdr3_nt: TGTGCCAGCAGCCTGAACAGGGGTGAGACCCAGTACTTC
cdr3_aa: CASSLNRGETQYF
v_call: TRBV7-6
clone_size: few
j_call: TRBJ2-5
d_call: TRBD1

cdr3_nt: TGTGCCAGCAGCCTCGCCGGGGGTTACAATGAGCAGTTCTTC
cdr3_aa: CASSLAGGYNEQFF
v_call: TRBV3-1/TRBV3-2
clone_size: .
j_call: TRBJ2-1
d_call: .

cdr3_nt: TGTGCCTGGAGTGTATCGCTGCGGGGGTCCTACGAGCAGTACTTC
cdr3_aa: CAWSVSLRGSYEQYF
v_call: TRBV30
clone_size: .
j_call: TRBJ2-7
d_call: TRBD2

cdr3_nt: TGTGCCAGCAGTGAGGGGACAATCAATCCCGTCCATGGCTACACCTTC
cdr3_aa: CASSEGTINPVHGYTF
v_call: TRBV2
clone_size: .
j_call: TRBJ1-2
d_call: .

cdr3_nt: TGTGCCAGCAGCTTCCAGGGGGGAAAAGATACGCAGTATTTT
cdr3_aa: CASSFQGGKDTQYF
v_call: TRBV5-4
clone_size: .
j_call: TRBJ2-3
d_call: .

cdr3_nt: TGTGCCATCAGGACAGGGAGCTCCTATAATTCACCCCTCCACTTT
cdr3_aa: CAIRTGSSYNSPLHF
v_call: TRBV2
clone_size: .
j_call: TRBJ1-6
d_call: TRBD1

cdr3_nt: TGTGCCAGCAGCTTAAGTTTAAGGCGGGGTTTGTCCTACAATGAGCAGTTCTTC
cdr3_aa: CASSLSLRRGLSYNEQFF
v_call: TRBV7-6
clone_size: .
j_call: TRBJ2-1
d_call: .